The sequence of this T cell receptor (beta chain) was determined in a study of T cell clonality in common variable immunodeficiency. CDR1 is SGHVS and CDR2 is FNYEAQ in the germline V gene. The CDR3 spans 14 residues. V was trimmed by 4 bases and J by 9 bases, leaving 16 bases between them. Points on this clone: Antigen unknown. The CDR3 end is not reached by the read, which stops 3 residues before it; the germline J gene fills it in.

CVID and control samples used equivalent genomic DNA input. The protocol was immunoSEQ multiplex PCR, while the TCRdb copy is restricted to in-frame clones and leaves out a portion. Observed in the sample are roughly 34,000 clones, none of them singletons. Study-level results: Fewer deletions and N-nucleotide insertions were reportedly seen in common variable immunodeficiency TCR beta sequences. TCRbeta clonality was increased in CVID versus healthy controls. CVID patient heterogeneity limited repertoire-clinical complication correlations. Shared TCRbeta clones were fewer between CVID subjects than controls.

The specimen sequenced was peripheral blood mononuclear cells. The source of this sequence is a human donor with common variable immunodeficiency. This sequence joins TRBV7-6 and TRBJ2-1; TRBD2 might be the D (6 bases). The sequenced CDR3 bases are TGTGCCAGCAGCTCCCCCGGGCGGGGAGGTGAG. Protein product: CASSSPGRGGE. The entire CDR3 reads CASSSPGRGGEQFF.